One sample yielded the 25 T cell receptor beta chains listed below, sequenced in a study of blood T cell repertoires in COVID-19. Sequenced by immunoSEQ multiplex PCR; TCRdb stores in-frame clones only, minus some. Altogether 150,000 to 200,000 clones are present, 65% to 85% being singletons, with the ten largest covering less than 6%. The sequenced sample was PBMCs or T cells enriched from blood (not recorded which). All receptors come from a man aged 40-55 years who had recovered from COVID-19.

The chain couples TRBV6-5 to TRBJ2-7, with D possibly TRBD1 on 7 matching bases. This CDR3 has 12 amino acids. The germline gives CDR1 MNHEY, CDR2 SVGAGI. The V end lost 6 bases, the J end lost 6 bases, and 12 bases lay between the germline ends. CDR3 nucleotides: TGTGCCAGCAGGACCCAGGGGGGCGAGCAGTACGTC. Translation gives CASRTQGGEQYV.

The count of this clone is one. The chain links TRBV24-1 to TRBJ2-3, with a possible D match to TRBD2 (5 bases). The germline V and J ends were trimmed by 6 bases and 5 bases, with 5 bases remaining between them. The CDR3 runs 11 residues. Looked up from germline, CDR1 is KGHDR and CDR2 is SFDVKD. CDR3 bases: TGTGCCACCAGTCGGGGAGATACGCAGTATTTT. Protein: CATSRGDTQYF.

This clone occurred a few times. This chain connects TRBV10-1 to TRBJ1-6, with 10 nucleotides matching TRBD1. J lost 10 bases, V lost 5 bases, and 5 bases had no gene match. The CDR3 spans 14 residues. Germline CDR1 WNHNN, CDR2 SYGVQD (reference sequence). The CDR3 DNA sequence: TGCGCCAGCAGTCCCGGGACAGGGGACTCACCCCTCCACTTT. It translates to CASSPGTGDSPLHF.

The CDR3 region has the DNA TGTGCCACCAGTGCCACAGGGGGAGAAAAACTGTTTTTT. This codes for CATSATGGEKLFF. The rearrangement uses TRBV24-1 and TRBJ1-4; 8 nucleotides align to TRBD1. There are 13 residues in the CDR3. Per the germline V gene, CDR1 is KGHDR and CDR2 is SFDVKD. The junction had 3 bases not matched to a gene; V was cut back by 5 bases and J by 8 bases.

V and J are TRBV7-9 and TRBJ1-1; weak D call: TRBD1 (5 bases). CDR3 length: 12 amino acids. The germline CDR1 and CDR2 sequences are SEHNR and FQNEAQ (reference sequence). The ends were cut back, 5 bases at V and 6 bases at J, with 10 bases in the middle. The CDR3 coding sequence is TGTGCCAGCAGCCCAGACAGAGCTGAAGCTTTCTTT. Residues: CASSPDRAEAFF.

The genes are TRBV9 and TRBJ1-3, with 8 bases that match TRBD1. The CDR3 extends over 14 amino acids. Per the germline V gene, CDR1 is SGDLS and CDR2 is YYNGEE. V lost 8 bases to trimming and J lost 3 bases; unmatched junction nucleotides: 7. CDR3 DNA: TGTGCCAGTTCTATAACAGGGGGTGGAAACACCATATATTTT. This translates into CASSITGGGNTIYF.

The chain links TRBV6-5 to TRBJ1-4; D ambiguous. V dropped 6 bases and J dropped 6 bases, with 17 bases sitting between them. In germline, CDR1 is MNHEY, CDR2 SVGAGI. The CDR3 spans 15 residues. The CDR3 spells CASSRRRMEDEKLFF. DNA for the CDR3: TGTGCCAGCAGCCGTCGACGGATGGAGGATGAAAAACTGTTTTTT.

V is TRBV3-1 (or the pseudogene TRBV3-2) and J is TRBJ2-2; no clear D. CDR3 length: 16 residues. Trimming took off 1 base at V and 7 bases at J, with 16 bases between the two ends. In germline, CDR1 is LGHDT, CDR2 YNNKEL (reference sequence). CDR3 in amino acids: CASSQGAGLLSGELFF. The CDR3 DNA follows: TGTGCCAGCAGCCAAGGCGCTGGGCTGCTCAGCGGGGAGCTGTTTTTT.

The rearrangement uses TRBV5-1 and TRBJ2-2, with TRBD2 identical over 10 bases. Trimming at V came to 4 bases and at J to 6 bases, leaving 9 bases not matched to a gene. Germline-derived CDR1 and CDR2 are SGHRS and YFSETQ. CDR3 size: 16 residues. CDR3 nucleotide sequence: TGCGCCAGCAGCCTCCAACAGCGGGGGGGCGCCGGGGAGCTGTTTTTT. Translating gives CASSLQQRGGAGELFF.

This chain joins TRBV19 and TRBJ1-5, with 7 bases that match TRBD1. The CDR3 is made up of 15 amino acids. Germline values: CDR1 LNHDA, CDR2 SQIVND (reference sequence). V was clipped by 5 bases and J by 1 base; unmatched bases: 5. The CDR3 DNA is TGTGCCAGTAGTCGCGGACAGGCGAGCAATCAGCCCCAGCATTTT. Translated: CASSRGQASNQPQHF.

In DNA, the CDR3 is TGTGCCAGTAGTATCTACGGGGGCACAGATACGCAGTATTTT. Amino acid sequence: CASSIYGGTDTQYF. The chain couples TRBV19 to TRBJ2-3; a weak D match, TRBD2 (5 bases). The CDR3 covers 14 residues. The V gene's germline CDR1 is LNHDA and CDR2 SQIVND (reference sequence). V was clipped by 3 bases and J by 1 base, with 8 bases between them.

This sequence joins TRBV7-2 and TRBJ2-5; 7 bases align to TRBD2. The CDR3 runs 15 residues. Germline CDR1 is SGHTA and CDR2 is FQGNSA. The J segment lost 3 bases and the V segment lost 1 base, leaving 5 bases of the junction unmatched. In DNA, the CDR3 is TGTGCCAGCAGCTTAGGAGGGAGGGCAGAAGAGACCCAGTACTTC. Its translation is CASSLGGRAEETQYF.

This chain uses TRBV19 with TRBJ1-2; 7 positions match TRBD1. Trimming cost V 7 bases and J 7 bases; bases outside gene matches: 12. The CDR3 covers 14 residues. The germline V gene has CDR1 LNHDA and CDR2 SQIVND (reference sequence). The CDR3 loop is CASTNGDSILGYTF. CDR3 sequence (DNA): TGTGCCAGTACTAACGGGGACAGTATCCTTGGCTACACCTTC.

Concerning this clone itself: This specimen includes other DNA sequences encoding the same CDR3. DNA for the CDR3: TGTGCCTGGAGCCTGACAGGGGATACTGAAGCTTTCTTT. It specifies CAWSLTGDTEAFF. V usage is TRBV30 and J usage is TRBJ1-1; 8 bases are a match to TRBD1. V lost 3 bases to trimming and J lost 5 bases; unmatched junction nucleotides: 5. Germline V lookup: CDR1 GTSNPN, CDR2 SVGIG (reference sequence). CDR3 size: 13 residues.

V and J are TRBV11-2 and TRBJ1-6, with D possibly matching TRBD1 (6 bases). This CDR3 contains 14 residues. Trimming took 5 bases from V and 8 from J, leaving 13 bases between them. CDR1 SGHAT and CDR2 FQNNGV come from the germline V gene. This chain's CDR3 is CASSGRGPDSPLHF. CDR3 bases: TGTGCCAGCAGCGGCAGGGGACCCGATTCACCCCTCCACTTT.

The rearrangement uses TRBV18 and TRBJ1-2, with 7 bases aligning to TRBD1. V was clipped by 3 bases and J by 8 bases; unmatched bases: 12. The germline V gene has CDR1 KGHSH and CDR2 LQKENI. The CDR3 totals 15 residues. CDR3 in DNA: TGTGCCAGCTCACCCGGACAGGCGTTTCTGTTCGGCTACACCTTC. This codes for CASSPGQAFLFGYTF.

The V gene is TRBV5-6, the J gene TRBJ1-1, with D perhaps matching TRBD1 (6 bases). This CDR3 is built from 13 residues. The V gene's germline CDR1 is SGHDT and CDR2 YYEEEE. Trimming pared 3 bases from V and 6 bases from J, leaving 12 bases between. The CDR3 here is CASSYDSGAEAFF. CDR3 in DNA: TGTGCCAGCAGCTATGATTCAGGGGCTGAAGCTTTCTTT.

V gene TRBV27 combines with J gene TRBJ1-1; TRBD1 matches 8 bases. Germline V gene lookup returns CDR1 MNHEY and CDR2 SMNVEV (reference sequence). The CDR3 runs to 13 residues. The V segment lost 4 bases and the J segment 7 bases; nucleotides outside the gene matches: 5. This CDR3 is CASSSYRGDEAFF. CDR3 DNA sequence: TGTGCCAGCAGTTCCTACAGGGGGGATGAAGCTTTCTTT.

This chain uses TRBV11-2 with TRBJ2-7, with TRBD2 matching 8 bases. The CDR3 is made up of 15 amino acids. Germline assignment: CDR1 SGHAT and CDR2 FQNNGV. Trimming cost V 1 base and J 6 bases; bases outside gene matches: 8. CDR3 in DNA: TGTGCCAGCAGCTTAGCGGGGGGGCAAGTCTCCGAGCAGTACTTC. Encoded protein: CASSLAGGQVSEQYF.

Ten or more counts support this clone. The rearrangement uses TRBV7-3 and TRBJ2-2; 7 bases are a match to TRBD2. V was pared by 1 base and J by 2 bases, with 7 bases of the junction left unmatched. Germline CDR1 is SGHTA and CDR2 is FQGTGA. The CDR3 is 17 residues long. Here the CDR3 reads CASSLNGGGINTGELFF. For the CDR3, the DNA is TGTGCCAGCAGCTTAAATGGGGGAGGGATAAACACCGGGGAGCTGTTTTTT.

CDR3 nucleotides: TGTGCCAGCAGTGAGTATGAGGGTCAGCCCCAGCATTTT. This translates into CASSEYEGQPQHF. This chain uses TRBV6-1 with TRBJ1-5, with D uncertain. V lost 3 bases to trimming and J lost 6 bases, with 9 bases between them. The CDR3 runs 13 residues. In germline, CDR1 is MNHNS, CDR2 SASEGT.

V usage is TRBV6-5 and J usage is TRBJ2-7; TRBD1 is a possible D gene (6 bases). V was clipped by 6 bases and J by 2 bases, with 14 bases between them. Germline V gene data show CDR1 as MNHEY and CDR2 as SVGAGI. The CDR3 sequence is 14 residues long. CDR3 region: CASSAGAGAYEQYV. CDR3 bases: TGTGCCAGCAGCGCCGGGGCAGGGGCCTACGAGCAGTACGTC.

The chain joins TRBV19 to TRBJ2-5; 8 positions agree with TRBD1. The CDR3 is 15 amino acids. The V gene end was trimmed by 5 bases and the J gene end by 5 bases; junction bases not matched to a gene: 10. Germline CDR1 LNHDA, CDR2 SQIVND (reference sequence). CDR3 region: CASSARQGQRETQYF. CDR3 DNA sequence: TGTGCCAGTAGTGCAAGACAGGGGCAACGGGAGACCCAGTACTTC.

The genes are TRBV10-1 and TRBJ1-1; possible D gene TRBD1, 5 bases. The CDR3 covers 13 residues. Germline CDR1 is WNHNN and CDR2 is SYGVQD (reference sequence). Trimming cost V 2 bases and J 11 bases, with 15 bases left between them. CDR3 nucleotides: TGCGCCAGCAGTGAGCCCTCGTGGGGGGTGGCTTTCTTT. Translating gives CASSEPSWGVAFF.

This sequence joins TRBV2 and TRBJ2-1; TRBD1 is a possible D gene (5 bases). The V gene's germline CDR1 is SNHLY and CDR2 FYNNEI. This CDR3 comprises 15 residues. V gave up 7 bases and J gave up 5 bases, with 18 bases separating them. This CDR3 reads CASMPPTANHNEQFF. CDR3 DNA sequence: TGTGCCAGCATGCCCCCGACAGCCAACCACAATGAGCAGTTCTTC.